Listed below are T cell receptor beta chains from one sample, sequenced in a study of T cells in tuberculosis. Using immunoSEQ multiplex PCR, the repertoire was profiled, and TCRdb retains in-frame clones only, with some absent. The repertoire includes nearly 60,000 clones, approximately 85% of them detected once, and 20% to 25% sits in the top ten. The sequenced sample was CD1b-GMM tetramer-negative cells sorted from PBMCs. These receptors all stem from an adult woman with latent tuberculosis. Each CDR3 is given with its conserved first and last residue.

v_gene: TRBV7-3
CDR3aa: CASSQGVGGLYEQYF

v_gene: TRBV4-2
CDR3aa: CASSQATDRNQPQHF

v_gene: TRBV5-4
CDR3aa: CASSLAAGTYTEAFF

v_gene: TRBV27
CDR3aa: CASSLQGRYGQYF

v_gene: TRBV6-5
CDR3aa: CASSYGTGFYGYTF

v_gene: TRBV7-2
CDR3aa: CASSLGGQETQYF

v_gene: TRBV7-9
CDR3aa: CASSFQTGAEQYF

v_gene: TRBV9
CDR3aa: CASSVAVGLVLYNEQFF

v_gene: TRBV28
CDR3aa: CASRRGSGGSREAFF

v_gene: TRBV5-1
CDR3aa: CASSHGEVAGGLYEQYF

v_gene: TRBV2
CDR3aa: CASSESARGLGEQYF

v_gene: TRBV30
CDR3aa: CAWSRDRGSYEQYF

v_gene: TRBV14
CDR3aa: CASSQGQGPYEQYF

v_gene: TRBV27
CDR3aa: CASSARGLLRAEAFF

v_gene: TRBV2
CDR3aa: CASNSAGGLAGGPREETQYF

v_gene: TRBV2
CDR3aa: CASSEGSSTGELFF

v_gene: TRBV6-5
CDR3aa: CASSYLRDHTIYF

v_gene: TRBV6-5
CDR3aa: CASTWGQGTGELFF

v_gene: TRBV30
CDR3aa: CAWSRRAGGPTGELFF

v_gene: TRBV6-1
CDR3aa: CASSDVTGGNSPLHF

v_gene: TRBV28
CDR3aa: CASTWEGRVGNTIYF

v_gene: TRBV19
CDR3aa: CASSILRLADTDTQYF

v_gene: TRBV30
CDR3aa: CAWGRTSGPYEQYF

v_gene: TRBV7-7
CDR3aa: CASSLYRDGGELFF

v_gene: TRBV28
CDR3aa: CASYSQRNSPLHF

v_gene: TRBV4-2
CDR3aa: CASSLNGGASETQYF

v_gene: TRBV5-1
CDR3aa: CASSLTGTEYEQYF

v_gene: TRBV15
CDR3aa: CATSRESGGADEQFF

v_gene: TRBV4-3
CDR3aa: CASSQVSSQAGGGYTF

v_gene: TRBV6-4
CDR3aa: CASSDHGGALDTQYF

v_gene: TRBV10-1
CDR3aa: CASICYEQYF

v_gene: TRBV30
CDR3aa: CAWSWLAGEDTQYF

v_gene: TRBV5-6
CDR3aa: CASSPTTSGGSSYNEQFF

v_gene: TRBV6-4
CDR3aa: CASSEMAGSTDTQYF

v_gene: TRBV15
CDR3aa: CATSRERTSGSYNEQFF

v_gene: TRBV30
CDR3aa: CAGTVTMNTEAFF

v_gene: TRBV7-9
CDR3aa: CASSLDSLGNSPLHF

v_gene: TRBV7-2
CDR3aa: CASSPSGRDTGELFF

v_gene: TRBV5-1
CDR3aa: CASSLGPDRGLTYEQYF

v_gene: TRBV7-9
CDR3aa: CASSQAAGGPVHFF

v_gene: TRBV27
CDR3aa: CASSPERQGSYGYTF

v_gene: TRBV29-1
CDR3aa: CSVGPSGGGTDTQYF

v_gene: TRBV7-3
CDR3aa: CASSLSRTRGDTQYF

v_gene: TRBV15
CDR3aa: CATSSLAPSQETQYF

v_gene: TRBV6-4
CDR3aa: CASSNEPDRGGEQFF

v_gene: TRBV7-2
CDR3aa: CASTSLPYEQYF

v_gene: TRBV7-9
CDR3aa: CASSSGMGNTEAFF

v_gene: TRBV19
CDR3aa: CASTPRGWDQPQHF

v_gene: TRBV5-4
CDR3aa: CASSLAGNTEAFF

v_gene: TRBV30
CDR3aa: CAWSHRVNQPQHF

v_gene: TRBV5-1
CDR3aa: CASSLWGLQETQYF

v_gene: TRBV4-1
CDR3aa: CASSREGLGELFF

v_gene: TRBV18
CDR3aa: CASSPNNQGMNTEAFF

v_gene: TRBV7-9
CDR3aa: CASSLVPGGNYGYTF